One sample yielded the 12 T cell receptor beta chains listed below, sequenced in a study of control samples from healthy donors and cancer patients (dated by TCRdb to about 2020). Library prep was done by the immunoSEQ multiplex PCR assay. As stored in TCRdb, this immuneACCESS dataset retains in-frame rearrangements with V and J assigned. A fraction of the clones does not appear; measured against another copy, unresolved V genes explain less than half of the discrepancy, and the remainder lacks a known reason. The sample profile shows around 99,000 clones; approximately 90% of them were found once. In total, the top ten clones hold 4.4% of the sample. Source material: blood. These receptors were taken from a human donor in good health. The donor label of this sample is uncertain.

This clone has just one count. J is TRBJ1-5 and V is TRBV19; D call uncertain. CDR1 and CDR2 from the germline V gene are LNHDA and SQIVND (reference sequence). The CDR3 length is 13 residues. Trimming stripped 6 bases from V and 4 bases from J, with 10 bases between. The DNA for the CDR3 is TGTGCCAGTAGGTTGACGGGAAATCAGCCCCAGCATTTT. Encoded protein: CASRLTGNQPQHF.

Only one count was recorded for this clone. The CDR3 spells CASSEDRGQPGYTF. CDR3 nucleotides: TGTGCCAGCAGTGAAGACAGGGGCCAACCAGGCTACACCTTC. The chain joins TRBV2 to TRBJ1-2; 7 positions agree with TRBD1. V lost 1 base, J lost 8 bases, and 7 bases stayed unmatched. The CDR3 is made up of 14 amino acids. Per the germline V gene, CDR1 is SNHLY and CDR2 is FYNNEI.

The rearrangement links TRBV11-2 to TRBJ2-7, with D perhaps being TRBD1 or TRBD2 (5 bases each). V gave up 0 bases and J gave up 4 bases, with 10 bases separating them. The germline V gene encodes CDR1 SGHAT and CDR2 FQNNGV. CDR3 size: 14 residues. The CDR3 sequence: CASSLEHRRYEQYF. The CDR3 nucleotides read TGTGCCAGCAGCTTAGAACACAGGAGGTACGAGCAGTACTTC.

J is TRBJ1-1 and V is TRBV19, with 7 nucleotides matching TRBD1. CDR1 is LNHDA, CDR2 SQIVND, per germline (reference sequence). This CDR3 contains 14 residues. V lost 6 bases, J lost 3 bases, and 7 bases stayed unmatched. The chain's CDR3 is CASRLQGRDTEAFF. CDR3 nucleotide sequence: TGTGCCAGTAGGCTACAGGGGCGGGACACTGAAGCTTTCTTT.

The chain has TRBV7-9 and TRBJ1-4, with D possibly TRBD1 on 5 matching bases. The germline CDR1 and CDR2 sequences are SEHNR and FQNEAQ (reference sequence). V gave up 4 bases and J gave up 8 bases, with 17 bases separating them. The CDR3 has 15 residues. For the CDR3, the DNA is TGTGCCAGCAGCTGGACCGGGACGTCTTTGGAAAAACTGTTTTTT. Protein product: CASSWTGTSLEKLFF.

V and J are TRBV19 and TRBJ1-1; D gene ambiguous. Trimming took 6 bases from V and 3 from J, leaving 11 bases between them. The CDR3 has 13 amino acids. Germline CDR1 reads LNHDA; CDR2 reads SQIVND (reference sequence). The CDR3 bases are TGTGCCAGTAGCTGGGCCCCGGACACTGAAGCTTTCTTT. It encodes CASSWAPDTEAFF. The full variable domain, its missing parts supplied by reference TRBV19 and TRBJ1-1, is DGGITQSPKYLFRKEGQNVTLSCEQNLNHDAMYWYRQDPGQGLRLIYYSQIVNDFQKGDIAEGYSVSREKKESFPLTVTSAQKNPTAFYLCASSWAPDTEAFFGQGTRLTVV.

The table lists this clone with a count of one. V gene TRBV18 combines with J gene TRBJ2-3, with D perhaps matching TRBD1 (5 bases). Trimming left V 2 bases short and J 4 bases short, with 10 bases between. This CDR3 region has 14 residues. From germline, CDR1 is KGHSH and CDR2 LQKENI. The CDR3 sequence: CASSPTRVADTQYF. In DNA form, the CDR3 reads TGTGCCAGCTCACCAACCAGGGTCGCAGATACGCAGTATTTT.

The V gene is TRBV10-3, the J gene TRBJ2-7; D might be TRBD1 or TRBD2, each matching 5 bases. The germline gives CDR1 ENHRY, CDR2 SYGVKD. Trimming pared 6 bases from V and 5 bases from J, leaving 20 bases between. The CDR3 sequence is 15 residues long. CDR3 nucleotide sequence: TGTGCCATCAGCCCAAACGGGACCCCCGGGGACGAGCAGTACTTC. It is translated as CAISPNGTPGDEQYF.

The V gene is TRBV2, the J gene TRBJ1-1, with TRBD1 identical over 7 bases. V lost 4 bases, J lost 4 bases, and 12 bases stayed unmatched. This CDR3 has 16 amino acids. Germline V gene sequence: CDR1 SNHLY, CDR2 FYNNEI. As DNA, the CDR3 is TGTGCCAGCAGTGGACCCGACAGGGCACCATCCACTGAAGCTTTCTTT. Protein sequence: CASSGPDRAPSTEAFF. The variable domain in full, with the rest retrieved from reference TRBV2 and TRBJ1-1, is EPEVTQTPSHQVTQMGQEVILRCVPISNHLYFYWYRQILGQKVEFLVSFYNNEISEKSEIFDDQFSVERPDGSNFTLKIRSTKLEDSAMYFCASSGPDRAPSTEAFFGQGTRLTVV.

This chain uses TRBV6-5 with TRBJ1-2; D is ambiguous. With 7 bases removed from V and 8 bases from J, the gap between germline ends came to 17 bases. CDR1 is MNHEY and CDR2 is SVGAGI in the germline V gene. The length of the CDR3 is 13 residues. For the CDR3, the DNA is TGTGCCAGCACCTTGAAGAGAGGTTACGGCTACACCTTC. Residues: CASTLKRGYGYTF.

V is TRBV19 and J is TRBJ1-5; D is perhaps TRBD1 (5 bases). V lost 9 bases and J 1 base, leaving 7 bases between the germline ends. This CDR3 spans 12 amino acids. CDR1 is LNHDA, CDR2 SQIVND, per germline (reference sequence). The CDR3 loop reads CASRDSNQPQHF. The CDR3 DNA follows: TGTGCCAGCCGGGACAGCAATCAGCCCCAGCATTTT.

V and J are TRBV7-6 and TRBJ2-2; the D is unclear. The CDR3 contains 15 residues. V was clipped by 4 bases and J by 4 bases, with 13 bases between them. CDR1 and CDR2 from the germline V gene are SGHVS and FNYEAQ. CDR3 region: CASSSWVPGTGELFF. CDR3 bases: TGTGCCAGCAGCTCCTGGGTCCCGGGCACCGGGGAGCTGTTTTTT.